A selection of T cell receptor beta chains follows, all from one sample in a study of T cell responses to AZD1222 COVID-19 vaccine. The method was immunoSEQ multiplex PCR; TCRdb's version includes in-frame clones alone and lacks a portion of them. This repertoire shows 170,000 or so clones, 75% to 90% found once; its top ten account for approximately 2.5%. This specimen consisted of peripheral blood, obtained on day 0 of AZD1222 vaccination. These receptors all come from an adult in good health. The CDR3 runs from the conserved cysteine through the conserved F or W. A D gene is named only where the DNA matches it firmly. A clone size is listed for some rows: how often the clone was seen (once, few, many), or a class if it is expanded.

D	V	J	size	CDR3	DNA
TRBD2	TRBV9	TRBJ2-4	NA	CASSSGRAGKNIQYF	TGTGCCAGCAGTAGCGGGAGGGCCGGCAAAAACATTCAGTACTTC
NA	TRBV7-9	TRBJ1-1	NA	CATRQPGPGANTEAFF	TGTGCCACCAGACAGCCGGGCCCAGGTGCGAACACTGAAGCTTTCTTT
NA	TRBV11-2	TRBJ1-6	many	CASSFLVPGRTVSPLHF	TGTGCCAGCAGCTTTTTGGTCCCCGGTCGAACCGTTTCACCCCTCCACTTT
NA	TRBV5-1	TRBJ1-1	NA	CASSLGEMNTEAFF	TGCGCCAGCAGCTTGGGGGAGATGAACACTGAAGCTTTCTTT
NA	TRBV7-9	TRBJ1-1	NA	CASRNFDGRTEAFF	TGTGCCAGCCGCAACTTCGATGGACGCACTGAAGCTTTCTTT
TRBD1	TRBV7-2	TRBJ1-6	NA	CASSLVSQGARPLHF	TGTGCCAGCAGCTTAGTTTCGCAGGGGGCTCGCCCCCTCCACTTT
NA	TRBV21-1	TRBJ1-1	NA	CASSKVTGNTEAFF	TGTGCCAGCAGCAAAGTCACAGGTAACACTGAAGCTTTCTTT
NA	TRBV2	TRBJ1-1	NA	CASSRSFNTEAFF	TGTGCCAGCAGCCGCTCCTTCAACACTGAAGCTTTCTTT
TRBD2	TRBV7-8	TRBJ2-7	NA	CASSLAGGGSIYEQYF	TGTGCCAGCAGCTTAGCTGGGGGGGGGAGCATCTACGAGCAGTACTTC
NA	TRBV20-1	TRBJ2-1	NA	CSAASRDEQFF	TGCAGTGCTGCTAGTAGGGATGAGCAGTTCTTC
NA	TRBV6-5	TRBJ1-1	NA	CASSPGQSEAFF	TGTGCCAGCAGCCCCGGACAGTCAGAAGCTTTCTTT
TRBD1	TRBV7-9	TRBJ1-2	NA	CASSSNPGRTGLNYGYTF	TGTGCCAGCAGCTCCAACCCGGGACGGACAGGCCTTAACTATGGCTACACCTTC
NA	TRBV5-3	TRBJ1-2	NA	CARSSDPRVDGYTF	TGTGCCAGAAGCTCGGACCCGAGAGTCGATGGCTACACCTTC
NA	TRBV7-2	TRBJ1-6	NA	CASSLTPGNNSPLHF	TGTGCCAGCAGCTTAACGCCGGGGAATAATTCACCCCTCCACTTT
NA	TRBV7-9	TRBJ2-1	NA	CASSQTTGWEEQFF	TGTGCCAGCAGCCAAACCACAGGGTGGGAGGAGCAGTTCTTC
NA	TRBV5-5	TRBJ2-7	NA	CASSLVNSARSYEQYF	TGTGCCAGCAGCTTGGTGAACAGCGCGCGCTCCTACGAGCAGTACTTC
NA	TRBV2	TRBJ1-2	NA	CASSEGVGSPRGYGYTF	TGTGCCAGCAGTGAAGGCGTGGGGAGCCCAAGAGGTTATGGCTACACCTTC
TRBD1	TRBV28	TRBJ1-1	NA	CASSSRGRRITEAFF	TGTGCCAGCAGTTCCAGGGGGCGGAGGATCACTGAAGCTTTCTTT
NA	TRBV24-1	TRBJ2-7	once	CATSVVPFRGALSYEQYF	TGTGCCACCAGTGTTGTCCCCTTCCGGGGGGCTCTCTCCTACGAGCAGTACTTC
TRBD2	TRBV5-4	TRBJ2-1	NA	CASSLWGGPGNEQFF	TGTGCCAGCAGCTTGTGGGGAGGGCCGGGCAATGAGCAGTTCTTC
NA	TRBV5-8	TRBJ1-5	NA	CASSKSGDGGNQPQHF	TGTGCCAGCAGCAAGTCAGGGGATGGGGGCAATCAGCCCCAGCATTTT
NA	TRBV4-1	TRBJ2-3	NA	CASSQAAGPDTQYF	TGCGCCAGCAGCCAAGCAGCAGGGCCAGATACGCAGTATTTT
NA	TRBV7-2	TRBJ1-1	NA	CASSLAADSDTEAFF	TGTGCCAGCAGCTTAGCCGCGGACAGCGACACTGAAGCTTTCTTT
NA	TRBV19	TRBJ1-2	NA	CASSISQGASGYTF	TGTGCCAGTAGTATTTCACAGGGCGCTTCGGGCTACACCTTC
NA	TRBV5-4	TRBJ1-6	NA	CASSRDRNSPLHF	TGTGCCAGCAGCCGAGACAGGAACTCTCCACTCCACTTT
NA	TRBV9	TRBJ2-5	NA	CASSGGTRGETQYF	TGTGCCAGCAGCGGTGGTACTCGGGGGGAGACCCAGTACTTC
NA	TRBV5-1	TRBJ2-3	NA	CASSVWLGVPDTQYF	TGCGCCAGCAGCGTCTGGTTGGGGGTACCAGATACGCAGTATTTT
NA	TRBV6-1	TRBJ1-2	NA	CASSEQVVYGYTF	TGTGCCAGCAGTGAACAGGTCGTCTATGGCTACACCTTC
TRBD2	TRBV4-1	TRBJ2-7	NA	CASSQGPGGYEQYF	TGCGCCAGCAGCCAAGGCCCCGGGGGGTACGAGCAGTACTTC
TRBD1	TRBV9	TRBJ2-6	NA	CASREGTDNVLTF	TGTGCCAGCAGAGAGGGGACAGACAACGTCCTGACTTTC
NA	TRBV7-9	TRBJ2-3	NA	CASSWTRMGSDTQYF	TGTGCCAGCAGCTGGACCCGTATGGGTTCAGATACGCAGTATTTT
TRBD2	TRBV28	TRBJ2-5	NA	CASSPTGLGSQETQYF	TGTGCCAGCAGTCCAACGGGACTAGGGAGCCAAGAGACCCAGTACTTC
TRBD2	TRBV19	TRBJ2-7	NA	CASRGAGAAYEQYF	TGTGCCAGTCGGGGCGCGGGAGCGGCCTACGAGCAGTACTTC
TRBD1	TRBV25-1	TRBJ2-1	NA	CASTGGYEQFF	TGTGCCAGCACAGGGGGCTATGAGCAGTTCTTC
NA	TRBV7-9	TRBJ1-2	NA	CASSLDSRGNYGYTF	TGTGCCAGCAGCTTAGACTCGAGGGGGAACTATGGCTACACCTTC
TRBD2	TRBV3-1/TRBV3-2	TRBJ2-3	NA	CASSPMGGSGRPTDTQYF	TGTGCCAGCAGCCCTATGGGGGGTAGCGGGAGGCCCACAGATACGCAGTATTTT